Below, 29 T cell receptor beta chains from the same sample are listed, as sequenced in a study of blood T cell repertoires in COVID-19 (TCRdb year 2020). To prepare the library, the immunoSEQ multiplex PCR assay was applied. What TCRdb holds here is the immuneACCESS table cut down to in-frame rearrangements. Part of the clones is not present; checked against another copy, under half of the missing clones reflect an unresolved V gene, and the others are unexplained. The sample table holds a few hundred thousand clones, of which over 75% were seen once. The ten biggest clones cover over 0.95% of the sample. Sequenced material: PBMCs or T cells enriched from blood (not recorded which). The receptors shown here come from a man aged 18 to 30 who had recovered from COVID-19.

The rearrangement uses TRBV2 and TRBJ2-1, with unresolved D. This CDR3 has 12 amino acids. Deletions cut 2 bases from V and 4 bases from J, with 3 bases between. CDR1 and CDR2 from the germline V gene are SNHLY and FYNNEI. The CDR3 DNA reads TGTGCCAGCAGTGAACTTTACAATGAGCAGTTCTTC. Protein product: CASSELYNEQFF.

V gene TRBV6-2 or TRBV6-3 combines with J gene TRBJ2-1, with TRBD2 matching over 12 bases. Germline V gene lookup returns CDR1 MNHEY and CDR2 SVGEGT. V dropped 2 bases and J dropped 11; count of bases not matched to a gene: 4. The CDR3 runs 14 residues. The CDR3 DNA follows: TGTGCCAGCAGTTACGGACTAGCGGGACCTCAGCAGTTCTTC. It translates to CASSYGLAGPQQFF.

CDR3 in DNA: TGTGCCAGCAGCTCCTGGAGGGAGACCCAGTACTTC. Translation gives CASSSWRETQYF. This sequence joins TRBV3-1 (or the pseudogene TRBV3-2) and TRBJ2-5, with D perhaps matching TRBD2 (5 bases). This CDR3 comprises 12 residues. CDR1 is LGHDT and CDR2 is YNNKEL in the germline V gene (reference sequence). Trimming stripped 5 bases from V and 5 bases from J, with 9 bases between.

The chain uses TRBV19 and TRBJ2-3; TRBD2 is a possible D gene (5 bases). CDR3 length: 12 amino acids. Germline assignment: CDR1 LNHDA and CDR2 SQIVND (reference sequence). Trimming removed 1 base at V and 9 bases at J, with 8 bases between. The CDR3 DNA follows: TGTGCCAGTAGTATAGTTGGACTCACGCAGTATTTT. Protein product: CASSIVGLTQYF.

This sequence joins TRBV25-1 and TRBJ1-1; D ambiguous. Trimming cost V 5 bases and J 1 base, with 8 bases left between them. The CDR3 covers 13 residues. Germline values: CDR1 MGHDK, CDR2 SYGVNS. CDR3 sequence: CASSILANTEAFF. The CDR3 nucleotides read TGTGCCAGCAGTATCCTAGCGAACACTGAAGCTTTCTTT.

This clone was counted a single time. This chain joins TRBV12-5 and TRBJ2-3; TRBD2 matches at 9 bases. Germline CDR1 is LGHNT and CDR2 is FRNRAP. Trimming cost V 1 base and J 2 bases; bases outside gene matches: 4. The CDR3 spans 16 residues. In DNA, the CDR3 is TGTGCTAGTGGTTTGGGACTAGCGGAAAACACAGATACGCAGTATTTT. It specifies CASGLGLAENTDTQYF.

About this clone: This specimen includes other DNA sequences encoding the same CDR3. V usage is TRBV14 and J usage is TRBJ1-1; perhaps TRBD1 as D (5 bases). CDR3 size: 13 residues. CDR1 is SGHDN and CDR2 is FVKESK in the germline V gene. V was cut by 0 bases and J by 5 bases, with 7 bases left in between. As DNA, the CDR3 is TGTGCCAGCAGCCAAGATAGGGGAACTGAAGCTTTCTTT. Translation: CASSQDRGTEAFF.

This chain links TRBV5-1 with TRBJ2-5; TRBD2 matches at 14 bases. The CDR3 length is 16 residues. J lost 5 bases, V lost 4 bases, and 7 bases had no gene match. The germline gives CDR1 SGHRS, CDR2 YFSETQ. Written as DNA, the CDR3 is TGCGCCAGCAGCCACGGGACTAGCGGGAGAGGGGAGACCCAGTACTTC. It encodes CASSHGTSGRGETQYF.

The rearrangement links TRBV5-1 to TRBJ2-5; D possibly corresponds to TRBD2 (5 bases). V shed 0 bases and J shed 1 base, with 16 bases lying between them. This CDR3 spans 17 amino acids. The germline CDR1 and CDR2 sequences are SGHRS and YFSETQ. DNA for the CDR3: TGCGCCAGCAGCTTGGGTGGGGAGCCTACCCTCCAAGAGACCCAGTACTTC. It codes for CASSLGGEPTLQETQYF.

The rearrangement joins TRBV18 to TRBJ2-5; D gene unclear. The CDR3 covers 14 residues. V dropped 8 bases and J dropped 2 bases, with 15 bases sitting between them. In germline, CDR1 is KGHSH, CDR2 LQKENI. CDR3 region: CASPDTFAQETQYF. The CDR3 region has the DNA TGTGCCAGCCCTGACACCTTTGCACAAGAGACCCAGTACTTC.

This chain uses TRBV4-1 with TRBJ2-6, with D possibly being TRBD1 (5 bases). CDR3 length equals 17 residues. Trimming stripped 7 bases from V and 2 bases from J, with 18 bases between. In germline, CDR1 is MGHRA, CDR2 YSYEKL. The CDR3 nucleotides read TGCGCCAGCACCCCTTCTGATGGGGCACCTGGGGCCAACGTCCTGACTTTC. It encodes CASTPSDGAPGANVLTF.

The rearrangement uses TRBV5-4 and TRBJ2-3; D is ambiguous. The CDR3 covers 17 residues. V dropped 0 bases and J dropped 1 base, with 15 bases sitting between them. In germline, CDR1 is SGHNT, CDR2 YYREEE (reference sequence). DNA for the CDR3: TGTGCCAGCAGCTTGGCACCCGGTGGCACAGGCACAGATACGCAGTATTTT. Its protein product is CASSLAPGGTGTDTQYF.

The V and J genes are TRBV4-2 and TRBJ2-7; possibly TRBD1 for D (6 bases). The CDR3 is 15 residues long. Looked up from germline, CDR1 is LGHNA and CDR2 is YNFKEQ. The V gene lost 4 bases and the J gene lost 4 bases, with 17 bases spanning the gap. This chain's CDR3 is CASSRLAGQLYEQYF. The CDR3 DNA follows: TGTGCCAGCAGCCGATTAGCCGGACAGTTGTACGAGCAGTACTTC.

The CDR3 DNA reads as TGTGCCAGCAGACCTACAGGGATCCACAATGAGCAGTTCTTC. Protein: CASRPTGIHNEQFF. This sequence joins TRBV28 and TRBJ2-1; D perhaps matches TRBD1 (6 bases). The V gene's germline CDR1 is MDHEN and CDR2 SYDVKM. The CDR3 totals 14 residues. V was cut by 6 bases and J by 5 bases, with 14 bases left in between.

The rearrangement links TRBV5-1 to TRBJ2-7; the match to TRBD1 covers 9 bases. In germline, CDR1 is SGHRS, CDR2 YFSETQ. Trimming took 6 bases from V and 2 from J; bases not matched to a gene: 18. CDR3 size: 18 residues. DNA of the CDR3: TGCGCCAGCACTAAACAACCGGGACAGGGAAGGGGAACCTACGAGCAGTACTTC. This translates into CASTKQPGQGRGTYEQYF.

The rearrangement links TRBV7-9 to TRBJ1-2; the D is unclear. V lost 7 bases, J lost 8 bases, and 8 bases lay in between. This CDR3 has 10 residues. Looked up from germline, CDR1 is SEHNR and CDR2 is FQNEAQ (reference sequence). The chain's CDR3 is CASTVVGYTF. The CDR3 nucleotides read TGTGCCAGCACGGTCGTCGGCTACACCTTC.

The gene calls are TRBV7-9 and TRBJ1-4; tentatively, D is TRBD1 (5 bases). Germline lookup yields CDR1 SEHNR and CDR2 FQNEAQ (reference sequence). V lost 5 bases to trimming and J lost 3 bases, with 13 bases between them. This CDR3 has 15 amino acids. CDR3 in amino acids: CASSPRGLANEKLFF. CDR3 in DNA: TGTGCCAGCAGCCCCCGGGGGTTGGCTAATGAAAAACTGTTTTTT.

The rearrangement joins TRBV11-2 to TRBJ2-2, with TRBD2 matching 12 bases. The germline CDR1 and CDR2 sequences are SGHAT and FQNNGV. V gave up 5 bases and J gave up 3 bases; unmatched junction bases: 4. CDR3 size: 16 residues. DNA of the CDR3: TGTGCCAGCAGCCCAGGACTAGCGGGACACACCGGGGAGCTGTTTTTT. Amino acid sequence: CASSPGLAGHTGELFF.

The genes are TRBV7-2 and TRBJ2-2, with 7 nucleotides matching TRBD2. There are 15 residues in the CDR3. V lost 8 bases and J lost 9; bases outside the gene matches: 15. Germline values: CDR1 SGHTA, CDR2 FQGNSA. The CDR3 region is CASRMGREWSRELFF. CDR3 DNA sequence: TGTGCCAGCCGGATGGGGAGGGAATGGTCGAGGGAGCTGTTTTTT.

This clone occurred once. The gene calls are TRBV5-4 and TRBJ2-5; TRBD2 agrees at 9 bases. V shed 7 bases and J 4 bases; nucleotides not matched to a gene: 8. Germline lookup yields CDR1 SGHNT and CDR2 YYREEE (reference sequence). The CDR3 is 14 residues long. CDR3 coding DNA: TGTGCCAGCGGCGGCGGGGGGGCTATAGAGACCCAGTACTTC. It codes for CASGGGGAIETQYF.

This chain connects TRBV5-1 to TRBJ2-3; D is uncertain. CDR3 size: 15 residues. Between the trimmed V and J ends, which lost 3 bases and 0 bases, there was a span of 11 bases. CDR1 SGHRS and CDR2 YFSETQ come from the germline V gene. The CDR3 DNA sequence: TGCGCCAGCAGCTCCGGTCCTTCTAGCACAGATACGCAGTATTTT. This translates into CASSSGPSSTDTQYF.

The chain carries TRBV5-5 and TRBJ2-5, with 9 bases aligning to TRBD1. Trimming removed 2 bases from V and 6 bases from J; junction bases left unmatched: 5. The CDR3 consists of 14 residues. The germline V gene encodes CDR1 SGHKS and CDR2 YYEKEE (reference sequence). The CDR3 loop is CASSFGTGPKTQYF. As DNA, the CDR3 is TGTGCCAGCAGCTTCGGGACAGGGCCAAAGACCCAGTACTTC.

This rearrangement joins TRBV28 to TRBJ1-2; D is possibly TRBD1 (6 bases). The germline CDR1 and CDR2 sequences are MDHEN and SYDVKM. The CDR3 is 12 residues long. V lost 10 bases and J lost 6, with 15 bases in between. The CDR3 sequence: CANWNREDGYTF. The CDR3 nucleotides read TGTGCCAACTGGAACAGGGAAGATGGCTACACCTTC.

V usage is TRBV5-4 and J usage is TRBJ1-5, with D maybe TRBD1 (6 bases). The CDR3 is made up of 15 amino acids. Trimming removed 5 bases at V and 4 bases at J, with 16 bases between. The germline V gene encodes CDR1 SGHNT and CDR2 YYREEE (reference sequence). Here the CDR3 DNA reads TGTGCCAGCAGTTCCCCAGGGGACCCAAATCAGCCCCAGCATTTT. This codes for CASSSPGDPNQPQHF. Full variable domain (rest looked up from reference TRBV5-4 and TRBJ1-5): ETGVTQSPTHLIKTRGQQVTLRCSSQSGHNTVSWYQQALGQGPQFIFQYYREEENGRGNFPPRFSGLQFPNYSSELNVNALELDDSALYLCASSSPGDPNQPQHFGDGTRLSIL.

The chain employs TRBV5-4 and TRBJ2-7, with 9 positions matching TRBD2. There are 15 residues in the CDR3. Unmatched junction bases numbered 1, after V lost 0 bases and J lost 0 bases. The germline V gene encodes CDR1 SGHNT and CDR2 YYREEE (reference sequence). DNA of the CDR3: TGTGCCAGCAGCTTGGGACTAGCGGACTCCTACGAGCAGTACTTC. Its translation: CASSLGLADSYEQYF.

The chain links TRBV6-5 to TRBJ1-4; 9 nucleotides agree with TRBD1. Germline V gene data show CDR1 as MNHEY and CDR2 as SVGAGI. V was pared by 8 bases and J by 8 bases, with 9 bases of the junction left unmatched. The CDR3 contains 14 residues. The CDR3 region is CASRSGTGTEKLFF. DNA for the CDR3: TGTGCCAGCCGTTCCGGGACAGGGACCGAAAAACTGTTTTTT.

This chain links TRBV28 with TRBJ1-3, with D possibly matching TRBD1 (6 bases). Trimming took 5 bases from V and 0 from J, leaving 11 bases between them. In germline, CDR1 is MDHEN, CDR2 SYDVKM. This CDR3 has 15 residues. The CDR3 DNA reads TGTGCCAGCAGTCGACAGGTCAACTCTGGAAACACCATATATTTT. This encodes CASSRQVNSGNTIYF.

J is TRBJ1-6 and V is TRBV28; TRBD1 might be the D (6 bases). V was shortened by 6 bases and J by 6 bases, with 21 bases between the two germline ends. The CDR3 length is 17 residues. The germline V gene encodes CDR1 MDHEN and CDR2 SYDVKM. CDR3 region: CASRSLWTRGTNSPLHF. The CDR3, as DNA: TGTGCCAGCAGGTCTCTTTGGACTAGGGGGACTAATTCACCCCTCCACTTT.

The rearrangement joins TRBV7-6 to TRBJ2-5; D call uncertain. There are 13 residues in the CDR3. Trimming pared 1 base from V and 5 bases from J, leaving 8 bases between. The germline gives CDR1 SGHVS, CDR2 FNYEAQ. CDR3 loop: CASSLDTGETQYF. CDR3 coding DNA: TGTGCCAGCAGCTTAGACACCGGGGAGACCCAGTACTTC.